These 3 T cell receptor beta chains originate from one sample sequenced in a study of T-cell reconstitution after alpha-beta-depleted transplantation in children. The TCRbeta library was prepared with unique molecular identifiers. One entry per CDR3 protein, called by TCRdb with MiXCR from the PCR reads. The data show hundreds of thousands of distinct CDR3 sequences, roughly 13% seen once. Sequencing was performed on PBMCs, mostly from graft donor cells, taken 360 days after TCRalphabeta/CD19-depleted stem cell transplant. Receptors were obtained from a male patient aged 10-17 years who had a stem cell transplant for acute myeloid leukemia, so the T cells may come from the graft donor.

This clonotype appeared a few times. The chain carries TRBV28 and TRBJ2-7; possibly TRBD1 for D (6 bases). The germline gives CDR1 MDHEN, CDR2 SYDVKM. The CDR3 is 19 amino acids. V was pared by 5 bases and J by 0 bases, with 26 bases between. The CDR3 is CASSLLSLSGQLSSYEQYF. DNA for the CDR3: TGTGCCAGCAGTCTTTTATCTCTGAGTGGACAGCTAAGCTCCTACGAGCAGTACTTC.

This clonotype has more than one count but fewer than ten. In nucleotides, the CDR3 is TGCGCCAGCAGCCAAGAATGGGAGTCTGGGGCCAACGTCCTGACTTTC. Translation: CASSQEWESGANVLTF. The chain carries TRBV4-3 and TRBJ2-6; TRBD2 might be the D (5 bases). The germline V gene encodes CDR1 LGHNA and CDR2 YSLEER. The CDR3 consists of 16 residues. V was clipped by 0 bases and J by 1 base, with 7 bases between them.

This clonotype was seen many times. This chain uses TRBV29-1 with TRBJ2-7, with D maybe TRBD1 (5 bases). Trimming cost V 0 bases and J 12 bases, with 12 bases left between them. Per the germline V gene, CDR1 is SQVTM and CDR2 is ANQGSEA. This CDR3 has 11 residues. CDR3 amino acids: CSVEDQGMWYF. In nucleotides, the CDR3 is TGCAGCGTTGAAGATCAGGGAATGTGGTACTTC.